Sequencing of this T cell receptor (beta chain) was carried out in a study of molecular identifiers for immune sequencing clone quantification. For the study at large: The replicate experiment used RNA from around 20,000 or 99,000 naive CD8 cells. This RNA was split into five aliquots, and four of them were sequenced. Whole-study findings and limits: Highly expanded clone sizes could be underestimated through barcode sharing by identical TCR molecules.

It was from roughly 21,000 to 960,000 sorted cells, with 10%, 30% or 50% RNA, that naive CD8 libraries came. As CD8+CD4-CCR7+CD45RA+ cells, naive CD8 T cells were sorted. This clonotype was counted a few times. Its antigen is as yet unknown. TCRdb used MiXCR to reprocess the PCR reads, holding one entry per CDR3 protein. The data hold 45,000 to 60,000 distinct CDR3 sequences, with approximately 34% observed a single time. The CDR3 contains 13 residues. With 8 bases removed from V and 0 bases from J, the gap between germline ends came to 8 bases. In germline, CDR1 is MDHEN, CDR2 SYDVKM. This sequence joins TRBV28 and TRBJ1-5; D is ambiguous. Sequences were obtained from naive CD8+ T cells from blood, with Jurkat cell RNA spiked in. Subset indicated: FACS-sorted CD8+CD4-CCR7+CD45RA+ naive T cells. This sequence originates from a human donor in good health. Some libraries in this study had Jurkat cell RNA spiked in. The CDR3 here is CASEIYSNQPQHF. The CDR3 DNA is TGTGCCAGCGAAATTTATAGCAATCAGCCCCAGCATTTT.